This T cell receptor beta chain was observed in a study of blood T cell repertoires in COVID-19. Cohorts were based on clinical histories the participants reported. V shed 3 bases and J 9 bases; nucleotides not matched to a gene: 6. Germline values: CDR1 SGDLS, CDR2 YYNGEE. CDR3 size: 14 residues. TCRdb's table, derived via immunoSEQ multiplex PCR, lists solely in-frame clones and lacks some. The data contain about 430,000 clones, 88% of them singletons. Sequencing was done on a sample of PBMCs or T cells enriched from blood (not recorded which). V usage is TRBV9 and J usage is TRBJ1-6; 7 nucleotides agree with TRBD1. The receptor's source is a woman in her twenties or thirties with acute COVID-19. DNA of the CDR3: TGTGCCAGCAGCGCCAGGGGGGATACTTCACCCCTCCACTTT. It yields the protein CASSARGDTSPLHF.